This TCR beta chain was sequenced in a study of HIV-infected patients and healthy controls. Reverse transcription used around 500 ng RNA and constant-region primers for alpha and beta. Using multiplexing indices, alpha and beta chain libraries were generated apart by chain-specific third strand synthesis. TCRdb itself ran the 5' RACE reads through MiXCR, one entry per CDR3 protein. Of 7,900 or so distinct CDR3 sequences listed, more than 6.5% are singletons. Antiretroviral therapy had run roughly three months, about 14 weeks, before follow-up blood collection. All unsorted peripheral T cells were captured because whole blood was used without fractionation. The CDR3 runs 17 residues. Trimming left V 1 base short and J 2 bases short, with 17 bases between. Germline V gives CDR1 MGHRA, CDR2 YSYEKL. This clonotype is labeled as medium-sized. This beta chain represents an off-target read in a library built for alpha chains; its size is of limited meaning.

The genes are TRBV4-1 and TRBJ2-5, with a weak D call TRBD1 (6 bases). The source of this sequence is an adult with HIV infection. The material sequenced was blood, taken during antiretroviral therapy. Here the CDR3 reads CASSQVESIQGQETQYF. The CDR3 DNA is TGCGCCAGCAGCCAAGTCGAGTCCATCCAGGGGCAAGAGACCCAGTACTTC.